This entry lists 8 T cell receptor beta chains sequenced from one sample in a study of identifying expanded T cells in peripheral blood. The data were produced by immunoSEQ multiplex PCR, yet TCRdb's version contains in-frame clones alone and is incomplete. The data show roughly 100,000 clones, 85% to 90% seen once. Sequenced input: blood. Receptors were obtained from a person aged 18 to 75 in good health.

The chain recombines TRBV5-4 with TRBJ1-2; D unclear. Trimming removed 1 base at V and 1 base at J, with 5 bases between. Germline V gene lookup returns CDR1 SGHNT and CDR2 YYREEE (reference sequence). This CDR3 is 13 amino acids long. The CDR3: CASSLRVNYGYTF. CDR3 DNA: TGTGCCAGCAGCTTGCGGGTTAACTATGGCTACACCTTC.

The V call is TRBV19, the J call TRBJ2-5; TRBD2 aligns across 11 bases. This CDR3 comprises 17 residues. V was pared by 3 bases and J by 4 bases, with 10 bases of the junction left unmatched. Germline CDR1 LNHDA, CDR2 SQIVND (reference sequence). CDR3 sequence reads: CASSIGLAGGMTETQYF. The CDR3 DNA is TGTGCCAGTAGTATCGGTCTAGCGGGAGGCATGACAGAGACCCAGTACTTC.

This clone showed up just once. This CDR3 reads CASSSSAGGARNEQYF. Written as DNA, the CDR3 is TGTGCCAGCAGCTCCTCGGCAGGGGGCGCAAGGAACGAGCAGTACTTC. The chain couples TRBV7-9 to TRBJ2-7; 8 positions agree with TRBD1. The germline V gene encodes CDR1 SEHNR and CDR2 FQNEAQ (reference sequence). Trimming took 4 bases from V and 5 from J; bases not matched to a gene: 13. The CDR3 sequence is 16 residues long.

The chain couples TRBV5-1 to TRBJ2-7; 7 positions agree with TRBD1. The CDR3 has 15 amino acids. Germline assignment: CDR1 SGHRS and CDR2 YFSETQ. After removal of 4 bases from V and 1 base from J, the junction contained 8 bases not matched to a gene. CDR3 sequence reads: CASSNGTAVSYEQYF. DNA for the CDR3: TGCGCCAGCAGCAACGGGACAGCAGTTTCCTACGAGCAGTACTTC.

The chain combines TRBV14 with TRBJ1-4; D unresolved. V was cut by 0 bases and J by 7 bases, with 18 bases left in between. Germline V gene sequence: CDR1 SGHDN, CDR2 FVKESK. The CDR3 totals 17 residues. The CDR3 region has the DNA TGTGCCAGCAGCCAAGAAGAAAGCCCGACTGGGAGTGAAAAACTGTTTTTT. Amino acid sequence: CASSQEESPTGSEKLFF. Supplemented by reference TRBV14 and TRBJ1-4, the full variable domain reads EAGVTQFPSHSVIEKGQTVTLRCDPISGHDNLYWYRRVMGKEIKFLLHFVKESKQDESGMPNNRFLAERTGGTYSTLKVQPAELEDSGVYFCASSQEESPTGSEKLFFGSGTQLSVL.

The chain employs TRBV7-6 and TRBJ2-5; 12 positions match TRBD2. Germline assignment: CDR1 SGHVS and CDR2 FNYEAQ. V dropped 0 bases and J dropped 3; count of bases not matched to a gene: 8. The CDR3 sequence is 18 residues long. CDR3: CASSLAGLAGTSEETQYF. The CDR3 DNA reads as TGTGCCAGCAGCTTAGCGGGACTAGCGGGTACTTCGGAAGAGACCCAGTACTTC.

The genes are TRBV6-5 and TRBJ2-7; D perhaps matches TRBD1 (6 bases). V lost 4 bases and J 1 base, leaving 17 bases between the germline ends. This CDR3 region has 16 residues. Looked up from germline, CDR1 is MNHEY and CDR2 is SVGAGI. The CDR3 nucleotides read TGTGCCAGCAGTTCTAGGATCAGGGGACCGTCCTACGAGCAGTACTTC. Its protein is CASSSRIRGPSYEQYF.

This clone was recorded once. V gene TRBV29-1 combines with J gene TRBJ2-1; TRBD2 matches 10 bases. CDR1 is SQVTM and CDR2 is ANQGSEA in the germline V gene. V dropped 6 bases and J dropped 6; count of bases not matched to a gene: 5. This CDR3 spans 13 amino acids. The CDR3 region is CSVLAGAGNEQFF. The CDR3 DNA sequence: TGCAGCGTCCTAGCGGGGGCCGGCAATGAGCAGTTCTTC.